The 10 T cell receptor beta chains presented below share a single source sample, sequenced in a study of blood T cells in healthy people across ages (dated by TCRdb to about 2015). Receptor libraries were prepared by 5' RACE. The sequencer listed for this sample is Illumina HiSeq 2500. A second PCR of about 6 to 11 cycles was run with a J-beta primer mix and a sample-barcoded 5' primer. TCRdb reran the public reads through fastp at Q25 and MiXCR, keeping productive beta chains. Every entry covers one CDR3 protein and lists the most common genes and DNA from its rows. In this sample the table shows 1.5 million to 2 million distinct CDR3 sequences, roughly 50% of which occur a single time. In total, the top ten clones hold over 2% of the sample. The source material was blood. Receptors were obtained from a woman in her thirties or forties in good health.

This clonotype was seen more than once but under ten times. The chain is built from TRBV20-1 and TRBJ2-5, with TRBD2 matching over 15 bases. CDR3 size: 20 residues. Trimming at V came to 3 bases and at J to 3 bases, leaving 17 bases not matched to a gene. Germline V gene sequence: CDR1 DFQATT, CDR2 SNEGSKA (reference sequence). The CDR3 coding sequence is TGCAGTGCTAGTATCCCTTTAGGGACTAGCGGGGGGCCCAGTAAAGAGACCCAGTACTTC. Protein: CSASIPLGTSGGPSKETQYF.

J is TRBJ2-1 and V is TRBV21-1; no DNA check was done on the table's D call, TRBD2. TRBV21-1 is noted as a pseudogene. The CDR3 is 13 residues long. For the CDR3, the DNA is TGTGCCAGCAGCAAAGGACTAATAAATGAGCAGTTCTTC. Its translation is CASSKGLINEQFF.

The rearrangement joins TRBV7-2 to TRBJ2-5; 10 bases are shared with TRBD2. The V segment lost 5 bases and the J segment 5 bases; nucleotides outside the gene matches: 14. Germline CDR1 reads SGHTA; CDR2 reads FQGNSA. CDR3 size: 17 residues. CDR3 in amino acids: CASSLRGQRGGRETQYF. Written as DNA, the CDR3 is TGTGCCAGCAGCCTCAGAGGTCAGCGGGGGGGCCGGGAGACCCAGTACTTC.

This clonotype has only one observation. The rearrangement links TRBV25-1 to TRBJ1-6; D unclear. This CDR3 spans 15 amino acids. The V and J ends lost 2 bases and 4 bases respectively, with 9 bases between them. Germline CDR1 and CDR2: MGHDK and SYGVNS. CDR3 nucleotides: TGTGCCAGCAGTGAAGGAGCTATGTATAATTCACCCCTCCACTTT. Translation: CASSEGAMYNSPLHF. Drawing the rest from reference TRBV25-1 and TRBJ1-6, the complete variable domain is EADIYQTPRYLVIGTGKKITLECSQTMGHDKMYWYQQDPGMELHLIHYSYGVNSTEKGDLSSESTVSRIRTEHFPLTLESARPSHTSQYLCASSEGAMYNSPLHFGNGTRLTVT.

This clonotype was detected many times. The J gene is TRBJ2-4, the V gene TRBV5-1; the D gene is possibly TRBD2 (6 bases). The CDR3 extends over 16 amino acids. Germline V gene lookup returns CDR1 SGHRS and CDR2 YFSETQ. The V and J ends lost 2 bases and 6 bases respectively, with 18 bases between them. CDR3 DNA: TGCGCCAGCAGCTTAAGGGAGGCTGGGGACGGAAACATTCAGTACTTC. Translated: CASSLREAGDGNIQYF.

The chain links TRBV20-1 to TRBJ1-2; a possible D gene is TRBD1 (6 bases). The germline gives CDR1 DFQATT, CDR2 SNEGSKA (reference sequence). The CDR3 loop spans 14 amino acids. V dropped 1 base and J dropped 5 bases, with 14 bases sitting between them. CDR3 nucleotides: TGCAGTGCTAGAGTGGGGGCAGGCGGGTATGGCTACACCTTC. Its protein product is CSARVGAGGYGYTF.

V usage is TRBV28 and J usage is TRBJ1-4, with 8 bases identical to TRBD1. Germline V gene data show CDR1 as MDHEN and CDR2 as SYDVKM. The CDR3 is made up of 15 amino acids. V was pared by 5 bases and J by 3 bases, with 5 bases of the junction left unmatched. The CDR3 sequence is CASSPTGGPNEKLFF. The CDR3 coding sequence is TGTGCCAGCAGTCCTACAGGGGGTCCTAATGAAAAACTGTTTTTT.

CDR3 DNA sequence: TGCAGTGCTAGGGCGACTAGCGGGAGCTCCTACAATGAGCAGTTCTTC. Encoded protein: CSARATSGSSYNEQFF. The chain joins TRBV20-1 to TRBJ2-1; 12 bases line up with TRBD2. Germline V gene sequence: CDR1 DFQATT, CDR2 SNEGSKA (reference sequence). V shed 3 bases and J 0 bases; nucleotides not matched to a gene: 3. This CDR3 spans 16 amino acids.

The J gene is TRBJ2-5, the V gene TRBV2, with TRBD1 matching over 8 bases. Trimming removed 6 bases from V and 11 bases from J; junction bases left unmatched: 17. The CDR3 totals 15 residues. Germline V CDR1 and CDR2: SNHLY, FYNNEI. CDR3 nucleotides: TGTGCCAGCAGGACCGGGACAGGAGATCCGGGGGAGCAGTACTTC. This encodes CASRTGTGDPGEQYF.

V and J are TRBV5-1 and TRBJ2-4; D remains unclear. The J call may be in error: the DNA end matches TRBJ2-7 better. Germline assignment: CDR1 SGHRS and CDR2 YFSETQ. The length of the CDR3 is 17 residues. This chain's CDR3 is CASSLASTMEGRYEQYF. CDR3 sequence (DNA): TGCGCCAGCAGCTTGGCCTCGACAATGGAAGGACGCTACGAGCAGTACTTC.